This TCR beta chain originates from a study of T-cell reconstitution after alpha-beta-depleted transplantation in children. Unique molecular identifiers were incorporated during preparation of the TCRbeta library. MiXCR was run by TCRdb on the PCR reads, yielding one entry per CDR3 protein. Among about 170,000 distinct CDR3 sequences listed, over 8.5% were seen once. Study-wide findings and caveats: A year had passed since transplant, and T-cell counts and diversity by then came mostly from newly produced T cells. Reported findings indicate that, about two months after transplant, alpha-beta T cells came from several hundred expanded clones, which were derived from non-depleted graft cells.

Germline V gene sequence: CDR1 DFQATT, CDR2 SNEGSKA (reference sequence). V was pared by 0 bases and J by 1 base, with 9 bases between. This CDR3 is 15 amino acids long. This clonotype has a count of ten or more. Antigen specificity is unknown. Here the sequenced sample was PBMCs, taken before TCRalphabeta/CD19-depleted stem cell transplant. The sequence derives from a boy younger than 10 with acute myeloid leukemia, due to receive a stem cell transplant. The V call is TRBV20-1, the J call TRBJ1-4, with no clear D. CDR3 DNA: TGCAGTGCTAGAGATCTGGGTGGAACTAATGAAAAACTGTTTTTT. Amino acids: CSARDLGGTNEKLFF.